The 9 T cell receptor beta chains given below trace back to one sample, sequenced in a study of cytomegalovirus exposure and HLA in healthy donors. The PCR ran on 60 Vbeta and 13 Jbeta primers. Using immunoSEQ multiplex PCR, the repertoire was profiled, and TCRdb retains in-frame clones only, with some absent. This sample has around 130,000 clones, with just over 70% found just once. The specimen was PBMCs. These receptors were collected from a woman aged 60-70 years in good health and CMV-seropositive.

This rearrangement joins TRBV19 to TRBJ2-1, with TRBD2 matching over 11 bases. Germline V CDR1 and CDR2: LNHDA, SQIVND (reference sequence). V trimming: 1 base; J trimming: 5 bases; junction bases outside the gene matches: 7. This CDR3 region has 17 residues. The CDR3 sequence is CASSIGGLAASHNEQFF. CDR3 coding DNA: TGTGCCAGTAGTATAGGGGGACTAGCGGCTTCCCACAATGAGCAGTTCTTC.

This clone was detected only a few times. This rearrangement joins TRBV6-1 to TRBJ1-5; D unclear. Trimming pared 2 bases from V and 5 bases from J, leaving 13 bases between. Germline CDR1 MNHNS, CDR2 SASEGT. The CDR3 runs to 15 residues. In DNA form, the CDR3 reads TGTGCCAGCAGTGAATCTGTCAGGTTAGATCAGCCCCAGCATTTT. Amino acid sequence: CASSESVRLDQPQHF.

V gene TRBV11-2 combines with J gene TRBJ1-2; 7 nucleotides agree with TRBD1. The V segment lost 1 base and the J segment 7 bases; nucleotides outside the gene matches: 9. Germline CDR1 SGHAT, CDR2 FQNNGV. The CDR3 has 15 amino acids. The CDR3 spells CASSLALDRVGGYTF. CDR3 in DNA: TGTGCCAGCAGCTTAGCACTCGACAGGGTGGGTGGCTACACCTTC.

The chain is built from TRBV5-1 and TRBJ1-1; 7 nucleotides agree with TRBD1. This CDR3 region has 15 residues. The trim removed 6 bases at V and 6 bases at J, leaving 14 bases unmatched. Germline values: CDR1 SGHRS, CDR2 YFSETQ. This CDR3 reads CASTGQALNLAEAFF. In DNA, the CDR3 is TGCGCCAGCACAGGACAGGCCCTTAACTTGGCTGAAGCTTTCTTT.

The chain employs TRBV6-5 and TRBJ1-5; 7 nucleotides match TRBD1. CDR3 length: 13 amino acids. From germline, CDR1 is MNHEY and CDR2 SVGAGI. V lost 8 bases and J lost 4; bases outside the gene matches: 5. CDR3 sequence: CASQGDGNQPQHF. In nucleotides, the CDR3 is TGTGCCAGCCAGGGGGATGGTAATCAGCCCCAGCATTTT.

The CDR3 nucleotides are TGTGCCAGCAGCTTAGAAAGTAGCGCGAACACCGGGGAGCTGTTTTTT. Translating it yields CASSLESSANTGELFF. The rearrangement links TRBV7-7 to TRBJ2-2, with D perhaps matching TRBD2 (5 bases). Germline V gives CDR1 SSHAT, CDR2 FNYEAQ (reference sequence). Trimming took off 1 base at V and 0 bases at J, with 9 bases between the two ends. CDR3 length equals 16 residues.

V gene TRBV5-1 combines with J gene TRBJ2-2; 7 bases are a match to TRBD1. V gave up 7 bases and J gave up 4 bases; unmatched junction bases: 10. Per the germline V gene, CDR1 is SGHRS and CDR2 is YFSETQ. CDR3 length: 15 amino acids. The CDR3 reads CASQLETGLTGELFF. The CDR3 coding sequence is TGCGCCAGCCAGCTCGAGACAGGGCTCACCGGGGAGCTGTTTTTT.

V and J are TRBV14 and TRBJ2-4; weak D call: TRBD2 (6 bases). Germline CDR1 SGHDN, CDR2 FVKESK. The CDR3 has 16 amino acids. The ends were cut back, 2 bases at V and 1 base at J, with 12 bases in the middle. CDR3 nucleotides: TGTGCCAGCAGCCAAAGTGGGGGGTATGCCAAAAACATTCAGTACTTC. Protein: CASSQSGGYAKNIQYF.

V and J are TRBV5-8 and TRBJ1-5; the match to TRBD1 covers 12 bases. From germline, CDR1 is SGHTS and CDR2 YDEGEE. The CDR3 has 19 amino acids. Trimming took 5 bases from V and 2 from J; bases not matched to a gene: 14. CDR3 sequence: CASSYSGTGGLEGNQPQHF. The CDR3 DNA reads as TGTGCCAGCAGTTATTCCGGGACAGGGGGCTTAGAGGGCAATCAGCCCCAGCATTTT.